These T cell receptor beta chains were read from a single sample in a study of cytomegalovirus exposure and HLA in healthy donors. The assay was immunoSEQ multiplex PCR, and TCRdb's table has in-frame clones only and misses some. The sample consists of about 140,000 clones, roughly four fifths of them appearing once. Material for sequencing was PBMCs. The source is a man aged 18 to 30 in good health and CMV-seropositive. Each CDR3 is given with its conserved first and last residue. A D gene is named only where the DNA matches it firmly. A row's size may be missing; if present it is once, few, many or a size class.

j_gene,v_gene,abundance,d_gene,CDR3nt,CDR3aa
TRBJ1-1,TRBV5-8,NA,NA,TGTGCCAGCAGCTTGGTCGGGACAACAAACACTGAAGCTTTCTTT,CASSLVGTTNTEAFF
TRBJ1-2,TRBV25-1,NA,NA,TGTGCCAGCACCGAAGGACTCGGCTACACCTTC,CASTEGLGYTF
TRBJ2-2,TRBV27,NA,TRBD2,TGTGCCAGCAGTTTAGCGGGAGGGCCGAACACCGGGGAGCTGTTTTTT,CASSLAGGPNTGELFF
TRBJ1-5,TRBV19,NA,TRBD1,TGTGCCACCGGGGACAGGGGTCACAAGCCCCAGCATTTT,CATGDRGHKPQHF
TRBJ1-2,TRBV7-9,NA,TRBD1,TGTGCCAGCAGCTCCTCCGGGACAGGGGTTAACTATGGCTACACCTTC,CASSSSGTGVNYGYTF
TRBJ2-5,TRBV30,NA,NA,TGTGCCTGGAGTAGTGGGAGGGGGGAGACCCAGTACTTC,CAWSSGRGETQYF
TRBJ1-1,TRBV18,NA,NA,TGTGCCAGCTCCCGTGATCGGGACACTGAAGCTTTCTTT,CASSRDRDTEAFF
TRBJ1-1,TRBV19,few,NA,TGTGCCAGTTGTACGGTAATGAACACTGAAGCTTTCTTT,CASCTVMNTEAFF
TRBJ2-2,TRBV7-9,NA,NA,TGTGCCAGCAGCTTAGGAGCAGGGGGAGGCGTCGGGGAGCTGTTTTTT,CASSLGAGGGVGELFF
TRBJ1-4,TRBV6-5,few,NA,TGTGCCAGCAGTTACAAACTAGGGAGTCAACTGTTTTTT,CASSYKLGSQLFF
TRBJ1-1,TRBV15,once,TRBD1,TGTGCCACCAGCAGACCGGGACAGCGGAACACTGAAGCTTTCTTT,CATSRPGQRNTEAFF
TRBJ1-1,TRBV11-3,NA,NA,TGTGCCAGCAGCTTTACCCCGGGGACTGAAGCTTTCTTT,CASSFTPGTEAFF
TRBJ1-1,TRBV5-1,NA,TRBD1,TGCGCCAGCAGCACGGGGACAGGACGGATCCGTGAAGCTTTCTTT,CASSTGTGRIREAFF
TRBJ2-3,TRBV30,NA,TRBD2,TGTGCCTGGGCGTCCGGGACTAGCGGGATCACAGATACGCAGTATTTT,CAWASGTSGITDTQYF
TRBJ2-7,TRBV6-5,NA,TRBD1,TGTGCCAGCAAACAGGGGAGATTCGGCGAGCAGTACTTC,CASKQGRFGEQYF